This TCR beta chain came from a study of blood T cells in healthy people across ages. Next came a second PCR, run for about 6 to 11 cycles, which used a sample-barcoded 5' primer along with a J-beta primer mix. TCRdb itself ran the 5' RACE reads through MiXCR, one entry per CDR3 protein. The table shows 1,500,000 or so distinct CDR3 sequences, with approximately 59% occurring only once. Sequencing used blood. The source is a man aged 18-30 years in good health.

CDR3 DNA sequence: TGTGCCAGCAGCCAAGACAGGGCGGGGGGGCTCTCCTACAATGAGCAGTTCTTC. Protein product: CASSQDRAGGLSYNEQFF. The V and J genes are TRBV14 and TRBJ2-1; 9 nucleotides match TRBD2. Germline V gene sequence: CDR1 SGHDN, CDR2 FVKESK. Losses at the gene ends were 0 bases for V and 0 bases for J; bases not matched to a gene: 6. The CDR3 extends over 18 amino acids.